The 18 T cell receptor beta chains reported below all come from one sample, sequenced in a study of breast tumors, draining lymph nodes, adjacent tissues. Each CDR3 protein gets one entry after TCRdb re-called the multiplex PCR reads with MiXCR. The sample has some 150,000 distinct CDR3 sequences; 30% to 35% are singletons. Samples came from axillary lymph nodes draining the breast cancer. Input material: axillary lymph node tissue. Every receptor here comes from a female donor with breast cancer. Some clones in this sample may be carry-over from other donors' samples.

Turning to this clonotype: The junction differs from germline at one of its ends, possibly a read error. DNA for the CDR3: TGTGCCAGCGGCCCGAGATTAAATGAAAGACTGTTTTTT. Protein: CASGPRLNERLFF. This rearrangement joins TRBV7-8 to TRBJ1-4; D gene unclear. The germline gives CDR1 SGHVS, CDR2 FQNEAQ. This CDR3 has 13 amino acids.

Ten or more counts support this clonotype. A much larger clone sits a single nucleotide away, making a read error possible. The J gene is TRBJ2-3, the V gene TRBV20-1, with 7 positions matching TRBD2. Germline CDR1 DFQATT, CDR2 SNEGSKA (reference sequence). CDR3 length: 14 amino acids. CDR3 region: CSAQGGLGTATQYF. The CDR3 DNA reads as TGCAGTGCCCAGGGAGGACTAGGCACAGCTACGCAGTATTTT.

Remarks on this clonotype: This may stem from a read error, because a much larger clone lies one nucleotide away. The V gene is TRBV5-5, the J gene TRBJ2-7; D may correspond to TRBD1 or TRBD2 (6 bases each). The germline V and J ends were trimmed by 0 bases and 6 bases, with 16 bases remaining between them. There are 15 residues in the CDR3. Germline V gene lookup returns CDR1 SGHKS and CDR2 YYEKEE (reference sequence). The CDR3 nucleotides are TGTGCCAGCAGCTTGGTGGGACCGGGGGCTCGCGAGCAGTACTTC. The encoded protein is CASSLVGPGAREQYF.

The gene calls are TRBV7-6 and TRBJ1-4; possibly TRBD1 for D (5 bases). Looked up from germline, CDR1 is SGHVS and CDR2 is FNYEAQ. CDR3 size: 16 residues. Trimming removed 4 bases from V and 13 bases from J, with 25 bases in between. This CDR3 reads CASSSGTTTNEKGLFF. The CDR3 coding sequence is TGTGCCAGCAGCTCAGGGACTACAACTAATGAAAAGGGACTGTTTTTT.

This clonotype was observed at least ten times. The CDR3 nucleotides read TGTGCCAGCAGCTTAGATGGTAATGAGCAGTTCTTC. Its translation: CASSLDGNEQFF. This sequence joins TRBV11-3 and TRBJ2-1, with no clear D. The CDR3 sequence is 12 residues long. Trimming stripped 0 bases from V and 7 bases from J, with 4 bases between. Germline CDR1 reads SGHNT; CDR2 reads YENEEA. The whole variable domain, remainder taken from reference TRBV11-3 and TRBJ2-1, is EAGVVQSPRYKIIEKKQPVAFWCNPISGHNTLYWYLQNLGQGPELLIRYENEEAVDDSQLPKDRFSAERLKGVDSTLKIQPAELGDSAVYLCASSLDGNEQFFGPGTRLTVL.

This clonotype showed up many times. The chain is built from TRBV10-1 and TRBJ2-3; 9 bases map to TRBD1. The CDR3 has 15 amino acids. Germline V CDR1 and CDR2: WNHNN, SYGVQD (reference sequence). Losses at the gene ends were 3 bases for V and 2 bases for J; bases not matched to a gene: 3. The DNA of the CDR3 is TGCGCCAGCAGTGAAGGACAGGGGTACACAGATACGCAGTATTTT. This gives the protein CASSEGQGYTDTQYF.

This clonotype was detected ten times or more. V usage is TRBV25-1 and J usage is TRBJ2-7; 7 nucleotides line up with TRBD2. V lost 8 bases to trimming and J lost 4 bases; unmatched junction nucleotides: 8. The CDR3 loop spans 13 amino acids. Germline assignment: CDR1 MGHDK and CDR2 SYGVNS. This chain's CDR3 is CASQGLDAYEQYF. In DNA, the CDR3 is TGTGCCAGCCAAGGACTAGACGCTTACGAGCAGTACTTC.

This clonotype was seen ten or more times. The V gene is TRBV24-1, the J gene TRBJ2-2; D gene ambiguous. This CDR3 has 12 amino acids. Trimming shortened V by 6 bases and J by 6 bases, and 7 bases separated the two germline ends. Germline values: CDR1 KGHDR, CDR2 SFDVKD. CDR3 amino acids: CATSISSGELFF. The CDR3 DNA reads as TGTGCCACCAGTATATCCTCCGGGGAGCTGTTTTTT.

The chain links TRBV6-2 or TRBV6-3 to TRBJ1-6; no firm D call. Trimming removed 5 bases from V and 0 bases from J, with 14 bases in between. Germline CDR1 and CDR2: MNHEY and SVGEGT. The CDR3 covers 17 residues. CDR3 DNA: TGTGCCAGCAGTCCTCGCCGGGGTCGCTCCTATAATTCACCCCTCCACTTT. This codes for CASSPRRGRSYNSPLHF.

This clonotype was observed at least ten times. One end of the junction does not line up with germline, which may come from a read error. This chain uses TRBV5-1 with TRBJ1-6; D unresolved. Per germline, CDR1 SGHRS and CDR2 YFSETQ. This CDR3 comprises 14 residues. This CDR3 is CASSLSTLNSPLHF. CDR3 bases: TGCGCCAGCAGCTTGTCTACATTAAATTCCCCCCTCCACTTT.

J is TRBJ2-7 and V is TRBV29-1, with D perhaps TRBD1 or TRBD2 (5 bases each). V lost 4 bases to trimming and J lost 5 bases, with 18 bases between them. Germline-derived CDR1 and CDR2 are SQVTM and ANQGSEA. The CDR3 is made up of 14 amino acids. CDR3 loop: CSVAKGTLSDEQYF. CDR3 sequence (DNA): TGCAGCGTTGCCAAGGGGACCCTGTCGGACGAGCAGTACTTC.

The chain carries TRBV20-1 and TRBJ2-7, with TRBD1 matching over 8 bases. From germline, CDR1 is DFQATT and CDR2 SNEGSKA (reference sequence). This CDR3 has 14 residues. V trimming: 6 bases; J trimming: 4 bases; junction bases outside the gene matches: 11. CDR3 in amino acids: CSATPTGAGYEQYF. The DNA for the CDR3 is TGCAGTGCCACTCCGACAGGGGCGGGGTACGAGCAGTACTTC.

This clonotype was found many times. The CDR3 reads CASSLINEKLFF. The DNA of the CDR3 is TGTGCCAGCAGCTTAATTAATGAAAAACTGTTTTTT. The chain has TRBV7-9 and TRBJ1-4; the D is unclear. The CDR3 is made up of 12 amino acids. Trimming took 2 bases from V and 4 from J, leaving 2 bases between them. Looked up from germline, CDR1 is SEHNR and CDR2 is FQNEAQ (reference sequence). The full variable domain, with the rest looked up from reference TRBV7-9 and TRBJ1-4, is DTGVSQNPRHKITKRGQNVTFRCDPISEHNRLYWYRQTLGQGPEFLTYFQNEAQLEKSRLLSDRFSAERPKGSFSTLEIQRTEQGDSAMYLCASSLINEKLFFGSGTQLSVL.

Remarks on this clonotype: A read error may be the cause here, since a much bigger clone is one base away. The chain has TRBV20-1 and TRBJ2-7, with D possibly TRBD2 on 6 matching bases. The CDR3 consists of 13 residues. The ends were cut back, 7 bases at V and 9 bases at J, with 22 bases in the middle. The germline gives CDR1 DFQATT, CDR2 SNEGSKA (reference sequence). The DNA of the CDR3 is TGCAGTGTGGGCGGCAGGAGGGTCGACGCGCAGTACTTC. This gives the protein CSVGGRRVDAQYF.

This clonotype has ten or more counts. The chain joins TRBV4-2 to TRBJ2-2, with D tentatively TRBD2 (5 bases). This CDR3 is built from 15 residues. Germline CDR1 is LGHNA and CDR2 is YNFKEQ. The germline V and J ends were trimmed by 0 bases and 4 bases, with 9 bases remaining between them. CDR3 in DNA: TGTGCCAGCAGCCAAGAAGCGGCCACCACCGGGGAGCTGTTTTTT. Translated, it gives CASSQEAATTGELFF.

Concerning this clonotype: The conserved final phenylalanine or tryptophan is absent from the CDR3, which likely points to a read error. The chain combines TRBV11-3 with TRBJ1-1; D gene ambiguous. The V gene's germline CDR1 is SGHNT and CDR2 YENEEA. This CDR3 contains 13 residues. Trimming left V 1 base short and J 1 base short, with 4 bases between. CDR3 nucleotide sequence: TGTGCCAGCAGCTTAGTCCCGAACACTGAAGCTTTCTTG. Protein: CASSLVPNTEAFL.

This clonotype was recorded at least ten times. This chain links TRBV3-1 with TRBJ1-2; D ambiguous. Germline V gene lookup returns CDR1 LGHDT and CDR2 YNNKEL (reference sequence). The CDR3 spans 13 residues. V dropped 4 bases and J dropped 2 bases, with 8 bases sitting between them. CDR3 coding DNA: TGTGCCAGCAGCCGCGCGGTCAACTATGGCTACACCTTC. Its protein is CASSRAVNYGYTF.

This clonotype was observed at least ten times. The chain employs TRBV9 and TRBJ1-2; TRBD1 agrees at 7 bases. The CDR3 covers 14 residues. The V gene's germline CDR1 is SGDLS and CDR2 YYNGEE. V dropped 4 bases and J dropped 2; count of bases not matched to a gene: 5. DNA for the CDR3: TGTGCCAGCAGCACACAGACAGGGAACTATGGCTACACCTTC. It is translated as CASSTQTGNYGYTF.